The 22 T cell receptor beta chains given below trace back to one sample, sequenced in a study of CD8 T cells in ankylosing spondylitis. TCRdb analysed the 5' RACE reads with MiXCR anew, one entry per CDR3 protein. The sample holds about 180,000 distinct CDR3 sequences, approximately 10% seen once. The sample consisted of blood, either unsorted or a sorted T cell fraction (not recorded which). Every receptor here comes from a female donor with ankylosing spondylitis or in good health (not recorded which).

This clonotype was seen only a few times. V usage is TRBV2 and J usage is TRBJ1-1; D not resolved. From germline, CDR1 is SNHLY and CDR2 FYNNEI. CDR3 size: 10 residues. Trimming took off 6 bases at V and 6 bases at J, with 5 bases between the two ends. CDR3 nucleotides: TGTGCCAGCAGGGAGCCTGAAGCTTTCTTT. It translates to CASREPEAFF.

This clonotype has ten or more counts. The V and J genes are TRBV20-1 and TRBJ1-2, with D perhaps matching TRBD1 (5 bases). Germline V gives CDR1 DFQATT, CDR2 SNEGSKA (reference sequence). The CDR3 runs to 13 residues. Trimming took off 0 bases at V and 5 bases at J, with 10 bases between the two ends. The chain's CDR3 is CSARDGTHYGYTF. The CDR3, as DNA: TGCAGTGCTAGAGATGGGACGCATTATGGCTACACCTTC.

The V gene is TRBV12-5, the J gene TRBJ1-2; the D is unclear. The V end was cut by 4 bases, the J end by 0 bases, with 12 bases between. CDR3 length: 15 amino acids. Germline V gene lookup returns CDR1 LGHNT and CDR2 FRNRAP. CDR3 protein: CASGSPATANYGYTF. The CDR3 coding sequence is TGTGCTAGTGGTTCCCCAGCTACAGCTAACTATGGCTACACCTTC.

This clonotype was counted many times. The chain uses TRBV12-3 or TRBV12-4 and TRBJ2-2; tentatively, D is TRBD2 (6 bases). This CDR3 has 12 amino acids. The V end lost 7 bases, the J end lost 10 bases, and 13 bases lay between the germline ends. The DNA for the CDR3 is TGTGCCAGCAACATCGGAGGGGTGGAGCTGTTTTTT. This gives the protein CASNIGGVELFF.

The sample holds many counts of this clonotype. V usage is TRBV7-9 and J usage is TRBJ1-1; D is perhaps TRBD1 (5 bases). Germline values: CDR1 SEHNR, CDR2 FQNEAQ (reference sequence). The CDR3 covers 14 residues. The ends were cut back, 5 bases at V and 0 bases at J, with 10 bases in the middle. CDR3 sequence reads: CASSHGGMNTEAFF. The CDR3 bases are TGTGCCAGCAGCCACGGGGGAATGAACACTGAAGCTTTCTTT.

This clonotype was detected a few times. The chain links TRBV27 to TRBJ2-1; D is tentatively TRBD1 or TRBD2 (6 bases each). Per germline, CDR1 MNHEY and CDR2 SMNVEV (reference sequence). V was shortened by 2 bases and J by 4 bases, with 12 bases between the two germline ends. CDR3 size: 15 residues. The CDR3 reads CASSLLGGRYNEQFF. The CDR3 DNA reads TGTGCCAGCAGTTTACTGGGGGGCCGGTACAATGAGCAGTTCTTC.

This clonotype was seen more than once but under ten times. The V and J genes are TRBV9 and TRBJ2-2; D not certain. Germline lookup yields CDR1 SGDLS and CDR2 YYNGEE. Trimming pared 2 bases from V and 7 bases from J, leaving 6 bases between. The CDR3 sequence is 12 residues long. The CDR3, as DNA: TGTGCCAGCAGCGTTAATAACGGGGAGCTGTTTTTT. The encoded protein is CASSVNNGELFF.

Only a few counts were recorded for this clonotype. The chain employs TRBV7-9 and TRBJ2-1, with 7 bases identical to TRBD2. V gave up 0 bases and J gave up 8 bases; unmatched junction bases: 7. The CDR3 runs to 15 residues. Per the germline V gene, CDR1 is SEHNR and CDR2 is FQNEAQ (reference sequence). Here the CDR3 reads CASSLAAGEGDEQFF. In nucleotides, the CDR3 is TGTGCCAGCAGCTTAGCGGCGGGAGAGGGCGATGAGCAGTTCTTC. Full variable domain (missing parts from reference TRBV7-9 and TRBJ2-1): DTGVSQNPRHKITKRGQNVTFRCDPISEHNRLYWYRQTLGQGPEFLTYFQNEAQLEKSRLLSDRFSAERPKGSFSTLEIQRTEQGDSAMYLCASSLAAGEGDEQFFGPGTRLTVL.

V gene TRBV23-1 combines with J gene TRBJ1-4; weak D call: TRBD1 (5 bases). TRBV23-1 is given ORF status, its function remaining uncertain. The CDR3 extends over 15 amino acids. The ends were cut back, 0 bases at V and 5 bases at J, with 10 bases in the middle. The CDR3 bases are TGCGCCAGCAGTCAATCCACAGGCTGGAATGAAAAACTGTTTTTT. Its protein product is CASSQSTGWNEKLFF.

The CDR3 here is CASSSGVSNQPQHF. CDR3 DNA: TGTGCCAGCAGCTCTGGGGTGAGCAATCAGCCCCAGCATTTT. This chain connects TRBV9 to TRBJ1-5; the D is unclear. Trimming took 4 bases from V and 1 from J, leaving 9 bases between them. The germline gives CDR1 SGDLS, CDR2 YYNGEE. This CDR3 comprises 14 residues.

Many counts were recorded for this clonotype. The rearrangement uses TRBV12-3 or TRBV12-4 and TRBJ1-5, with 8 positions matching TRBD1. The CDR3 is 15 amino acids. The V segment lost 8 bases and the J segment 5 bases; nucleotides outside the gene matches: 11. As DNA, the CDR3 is TGTGCCAGCGGGTTGGACAGGGAGGTACATCAGCCCCAGCATTTT. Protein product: CASGLDREVHQPQHF.

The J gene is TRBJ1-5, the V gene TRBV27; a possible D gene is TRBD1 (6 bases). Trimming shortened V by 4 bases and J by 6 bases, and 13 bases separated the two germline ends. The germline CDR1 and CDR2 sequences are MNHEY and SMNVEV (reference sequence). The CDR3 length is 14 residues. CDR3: CASSSGGAPQPQHF. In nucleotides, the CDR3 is TGTGCCAGCAGTTCGGGGGGCGCCCCTCAGCCCCAGCATTTT.

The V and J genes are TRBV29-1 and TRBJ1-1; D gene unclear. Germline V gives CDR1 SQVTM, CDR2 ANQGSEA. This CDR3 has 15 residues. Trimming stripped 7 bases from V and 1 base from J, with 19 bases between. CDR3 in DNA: TGCAGCGGAGGACTTACTTTTGGGGAGAACACTGAAGCTTTCTTT. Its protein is CSGGLTFGENTEAFF.

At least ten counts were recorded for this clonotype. CDR3 protein: CASSGQGGAVDTQYF. The CDR3, as DNA: TGTGCCAGCAGTGGCCAAGGGGGCGCGGTAGATACGCAGTATTTT. The chain couples TRBV6-1 to TRBJ2-3; 7 bases match TRBD1. Germline CDR1 MNHNS, CDR2 SASEGT. The V gene end was trimmed by 4 bases and the J gene end by 5 bases; junction bases not matched to a gene: 9. The CDR3 consists of 15 residues.

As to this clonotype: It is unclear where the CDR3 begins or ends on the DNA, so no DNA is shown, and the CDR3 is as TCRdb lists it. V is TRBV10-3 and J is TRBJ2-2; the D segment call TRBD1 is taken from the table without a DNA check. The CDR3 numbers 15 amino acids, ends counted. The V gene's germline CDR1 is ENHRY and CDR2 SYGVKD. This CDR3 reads CAISTGGYTGELFFF.

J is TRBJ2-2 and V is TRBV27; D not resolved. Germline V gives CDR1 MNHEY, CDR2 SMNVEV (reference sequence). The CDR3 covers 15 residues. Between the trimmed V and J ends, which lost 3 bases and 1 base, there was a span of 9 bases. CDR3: CASSFGWVNTGELFF. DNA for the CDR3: TGTGCCAGCAGTTTTGGGTGGGTGAACACCGGGGAGCTGTTTTTT.

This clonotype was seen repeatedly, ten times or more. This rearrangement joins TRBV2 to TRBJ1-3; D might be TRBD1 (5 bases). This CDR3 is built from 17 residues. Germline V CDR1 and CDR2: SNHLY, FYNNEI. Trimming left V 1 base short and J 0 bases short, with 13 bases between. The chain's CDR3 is CASSEEGSGFSGNTIYF. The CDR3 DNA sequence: TGTGCCAGCAGTGAAGAGGGGTCAGGGTTCTCTGGAAACACCATATATTTT.

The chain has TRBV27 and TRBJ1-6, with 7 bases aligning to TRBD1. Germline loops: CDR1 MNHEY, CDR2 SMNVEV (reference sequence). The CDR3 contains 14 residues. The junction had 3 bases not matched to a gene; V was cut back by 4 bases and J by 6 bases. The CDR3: CASSWGTANSPLHF. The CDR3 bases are TGTGCCAGCAGTTGGGGGACAGCTAATTCACCCCTCCACTTT.

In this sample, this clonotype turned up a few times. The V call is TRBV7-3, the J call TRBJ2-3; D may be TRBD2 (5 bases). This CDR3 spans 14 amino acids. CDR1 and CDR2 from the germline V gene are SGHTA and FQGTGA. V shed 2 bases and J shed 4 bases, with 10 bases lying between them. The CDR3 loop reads CASSLAGQPDTQYF. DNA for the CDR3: TGTGCCAGCAGCTTAGCGGGCCAACCAGATACGCAGTATTTT.

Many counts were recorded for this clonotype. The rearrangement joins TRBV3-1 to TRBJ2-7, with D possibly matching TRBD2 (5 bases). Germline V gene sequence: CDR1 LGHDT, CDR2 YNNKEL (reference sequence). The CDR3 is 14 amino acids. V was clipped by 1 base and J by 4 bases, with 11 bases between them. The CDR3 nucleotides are TGTGCCAGCAGCCAAGTGGGAGCTTTTTACGAGCAGTACTTC. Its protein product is CASSQVGAFYEQYF.

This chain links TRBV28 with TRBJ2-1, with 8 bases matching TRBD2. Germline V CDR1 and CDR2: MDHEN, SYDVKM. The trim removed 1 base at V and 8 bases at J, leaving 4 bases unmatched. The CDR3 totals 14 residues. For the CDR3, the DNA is TGTGCCAGCAGTTTATTGACTAGCGTCGATGAGCAGTTCTTC. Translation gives CASSLLTSVDEQFF.

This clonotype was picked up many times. CDR3 sequence: CSVEGPDTQYF. For the CDR3, the DNA is TGCAGCGTTGAGGGCCCAGATACGCAGTATTTT. The genes are TRBV29-1 and TRBJ2-3; no reliable D call. CDR1 and CDR2 (germline): SQVTM, ANQGSEA. V was shortened by 3 bases and J by 4 bases, with 5 bases between the two germline ends. The CDR3 totals 11 residues.